The subject of this entry is one T cell receptor (beta chain). Its antigen is unidentified. This sample is part of a study of OX40 agonist ivuxolimab in advanced cancers. Study at large: At around 83% male, the cohort had a mean age of around 56 years, ranging from roughly 20 to 79. Partial responses were achieved by three patients, one with hepatocellular carcinoma and two with cutaneous melanoma. Study observations and caveats: With doses of 0.1 to 3.0 mg/kg, CD4+ and CD8+ blood T cells had undergone clonal expansion by week 6. The authors also found low normalized T-cell clonal expansion in some nonresponders.

Only in-frame clones appear in the TCRdb table, and some are missing; sequencing was by immunoSEQ multiplex PCR. The sample consists of approximately 74,000 clones, around 83% of them appearing once. Trimming took 3 bases from V and 4 from J; bases not matched to a gene: 5. Looked up from germline, CDR1 is SGHAT and CDR2 is FQNNGV. The CDR3 runs to 15 residues. The J gene is TRBJ2-2, the V gene TRBV11-2; TRBD1 matches at 7 bases. The source material was CD4+ or CD8+ T cells sorted from blood, sampled in a trial of the OX40 agonist ivuxolimab. The source is an adult with an advanced solid tumor such as melanoma, head and neck, liver or kidney cancer. In DNA form, the CDR3 reads TGTGCCAGCAGCTTGGGAAGGGGGCCCACCGGGGAGCTGTTTTTT. Translating gives CASSLGRGPTGELFF.